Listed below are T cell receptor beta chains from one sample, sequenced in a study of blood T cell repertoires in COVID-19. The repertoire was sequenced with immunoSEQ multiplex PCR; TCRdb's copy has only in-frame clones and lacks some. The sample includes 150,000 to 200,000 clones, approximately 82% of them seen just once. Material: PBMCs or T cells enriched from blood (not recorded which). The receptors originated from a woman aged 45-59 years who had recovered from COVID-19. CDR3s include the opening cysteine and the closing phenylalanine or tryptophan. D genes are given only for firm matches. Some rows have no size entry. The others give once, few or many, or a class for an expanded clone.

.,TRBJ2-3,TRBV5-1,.,TGCGCCAGCATGGTGTACGGGATTGGCACAGATACGCAGTATTTT,CASMVYGIGTDTQYF
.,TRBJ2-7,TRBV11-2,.,TGTGCCAGCAGCTTAGTAACCTACGAGCAGTACTTC,CASSLVTYEQYF
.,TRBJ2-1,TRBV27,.,TGTGCCAGCAGTCCGCGAACAGGGATGGGCTCCTACAATGAGCAGTTCTTC,CASSPRTGMGSYNEQFF
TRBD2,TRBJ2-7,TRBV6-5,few,TGTGCCAGCACCGGGACTAGCGGATCCTACGAGCAGTACTTC,CASTGTSGSYEQYF
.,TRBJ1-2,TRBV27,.,TGTGCCAGCAGTTCCATGTCGGGGAGGAGCTATGGCTACACCTTC,CASSSMSGRSYGYTF
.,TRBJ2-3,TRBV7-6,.,TGTGCCAGCAGCTCCCGGGATCCTAACAAGGATACGCAGTATTTT,CASSSRDPNKDTQYF
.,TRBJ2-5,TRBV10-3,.,TGTGCCATCAGTGGGCGAGCGGATGATCGATGGGTGGGCAGAAGAGAGACCCAGTACTTC,CAISGRADDRWVGRRETQYF
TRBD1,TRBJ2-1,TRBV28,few,TGTGCCAGCACCTTATGGGGGACAGAAAACAATGAGCAGTTCTTC,CASTLWGTENNEQFF
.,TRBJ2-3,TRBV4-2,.,TGTGCCAGCAGCCAAGCGGTGCGCGGGAGCACAGATACGCAGTATTTT,CASSQAVRGSTDTQYF
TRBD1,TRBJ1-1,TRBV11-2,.,TGTGCCAGCAGCGAGAGCAGGGGGACTGAAGCTTTCTTT,CASSESRGTEAFF
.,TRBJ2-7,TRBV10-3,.,TGTGCCATCAGTGTCACATATCGCGGCTCCTACGAGCAGTACTTC,CAISVTYRGSYEQYF
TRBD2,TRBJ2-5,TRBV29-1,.,TGCAGCGTTGAGGTAGCGGGAGGCCTGCTCAAAGAGACCCAGTACTTC,CSVEVAGGLLKETQYF
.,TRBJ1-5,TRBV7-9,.,TGTGCCAGCAGCCCGGGACTACATAGCAATCAGCCCCAGCATTTT,CASSPGLHSNQPQHF
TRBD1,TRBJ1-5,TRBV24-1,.,TGTGCCACCAGTGGGATACGGGACAGCCTTAAGCATTTT,CATSGIRDSLKHF
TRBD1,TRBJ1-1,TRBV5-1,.,TGCGCCAGCAGCTTGACAGGGGTTTCTGAAGCTTTCTTT,CASSLTGVSEAFF
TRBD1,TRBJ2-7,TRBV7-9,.,TGTGCCAGCAGCCCGACAGGGATCTTCTACGAGCAGTACTTC,CASSPTGIFYEQYF
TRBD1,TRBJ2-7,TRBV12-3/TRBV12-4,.,TGTGCCAGCAGTACAGGGGCCCCCTACGAGCAGTACTTC,CASSTGAPYEQYF
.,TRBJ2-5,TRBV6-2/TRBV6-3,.,TGTGCCAGCAGTAACTCCCTAGAGACCCAGTACTTC,CASSNSLETQYF
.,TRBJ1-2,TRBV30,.,TGTGCCTGGAGTGTAGCACAGGGCCTTGGCTACACCTTC,CAWSVAQGLGYTF
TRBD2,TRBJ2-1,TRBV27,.,TGTGCCAGCAGTTTGGGGACTAGCGGGAATTACGAGCAGTTCTTC,CASSLGTSGNYEQFF
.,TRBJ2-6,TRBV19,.,TGTGCCAGTAGGACACAGGCTAGTATCTCTGGGGCCAACGTCCTGACTTTC,CASRTQASISGANVLTF
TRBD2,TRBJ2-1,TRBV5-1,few,TGCGCCAGCAGCTCTAGCGGGAGCTCCTACAATGAGCAGTTCTTC,CASSSSGSSYNEQFF
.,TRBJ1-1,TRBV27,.,TGTGCCAGCAGTTTAAGGCCCAGCAGGGTCACTGAAGCTTTCTTT,CASSLRPSRVTEAFF
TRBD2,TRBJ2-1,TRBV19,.,TGTGCCAGTAGTTCTCAGGGACTAGCGGGAGGAGCCTACAATGAGCAGTTCTTC,CASSSQGLAGGAYNEQFF
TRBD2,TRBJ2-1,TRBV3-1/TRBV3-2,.,TGTGCCAGCCGGCAGCGGGAGGGCTCCTACAATGAGCAGTTCTTC,CASRQREGSYNEQFF
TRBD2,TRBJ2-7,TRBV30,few,TGTGCCTGGAGTTCCCTGAGTCTAGCGGTCTACGAGCAGTACTTC,CAWSSLSLAVYEQYF
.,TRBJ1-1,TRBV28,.,TGTGCCAGCAGTTTCCGAGGGAACACTGAAGCTTTCTTT,CASSFRGNTEAFF
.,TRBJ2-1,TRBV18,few,TGTGCCAGCTCACCCGGAGGAGTGGAGAACTACAATGAGCAGTTCTTC,CASSPGGVENYNEQFF
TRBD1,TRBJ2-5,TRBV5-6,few,TGTGCCAGCAGCTCGGGACAGTTTAAAGAGACCCAGTACTTC,CASSSGQFKETQYF
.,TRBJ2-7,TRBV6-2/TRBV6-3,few,TGTGCCAGCAGTTTAACCGGGACTCACTCCTACGAGCAGTACTTC,CASSLTGTHSYEQYF
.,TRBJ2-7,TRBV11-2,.,TGTGCCAGCAGCTTAGTGGGGGGATCCTACGAGCAGTACTTC,CASSLVGGSYEQYF
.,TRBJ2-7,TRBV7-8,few,TGTGCCAGCAGCTCCCAGGCGACAGGTGGGGAGCAGTACTTC,CASSSQATGGEQYF
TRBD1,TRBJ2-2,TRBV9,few,TGTGCCAGCAGCGTAAGACAGGGGGTTAACACCGGGGAGCTGTTTTTT,CASSVRQGVNTGELFF
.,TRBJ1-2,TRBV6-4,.,TGTGCCAGCAGTTCGACAGGTGGCTACACCTTC,CASSSTGGYTF
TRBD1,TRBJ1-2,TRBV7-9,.,TGTGCCAGCAGACCCGACAGGGATGGCTACACCTTC,CASRPDRDGYTF
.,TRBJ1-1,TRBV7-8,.,TGTGCCAGCAGCTCAACAGGGTCGTGGGAGAACACTGAAGCTTTCTTT,CASSSTGSWENTEAFF
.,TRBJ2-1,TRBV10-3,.,TGTGCCATGGCTAGGGCAGAGGGATACAATGAGCAGTTCTTC,CAMARAEGYNEQFF
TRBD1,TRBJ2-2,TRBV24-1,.,TGTGCCACCAGTGATATAGACAGGGGCTACACCGGGGAGCTGTTTTTT,CATSDIDRGYTGELFF
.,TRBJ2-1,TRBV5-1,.,TGCGCCAGCAGCTTGACGCAGGCCAACAATGAGCAGTTCTTC,CASSLTQANNEQFF
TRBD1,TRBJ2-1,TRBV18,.,TGTGCCAGCTCACCAGACAGGGGGGGATACAATGAGCAGTTCTTC,CASSPDRGGYNEQFF
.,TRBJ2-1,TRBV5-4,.,TGTGCCAGCAGCGTGGGAGTCGAAAATGAGCAGTTCTTC,CASSVGVENEQFF
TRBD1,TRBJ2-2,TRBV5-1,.,TGCGCCAGCAGTTATCGACAGGGCGGCACCGGGGAGCTGTTTTTT,CASSYRQGGTGELFF
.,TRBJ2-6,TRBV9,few,TGTGCCAGCAGCGTAGGGGTCAGAGGAGGTGGGGCCAACGTCCTGACTTTC,CASSVGVRGGGANVLTF
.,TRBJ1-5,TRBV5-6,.,TGTGCCAGCAGCTTGGCAGGGGATAGCAATCAGCCCCAGCATTTT,CASSLAGDSNQPQHF
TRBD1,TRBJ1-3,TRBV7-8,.,TGTGCCAGCAGCTGGGACAGGGCTGGAAACACCATATATTTT,CASSWDRAGNTIYF
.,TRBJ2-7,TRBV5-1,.,TGCGCCAGCAGCGCCCAGGGTCCCCCCTACGAGCAGTACTTC,CASSAQGPPYEQYF
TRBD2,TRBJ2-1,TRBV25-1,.,TGTGCCAGCAGTGTATTGCTAGCGGGAGGCAATGAGCAGTTCTTC,CASSVLLAGGNEQFF
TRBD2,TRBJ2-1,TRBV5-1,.,TGCGCCAGCAGCTTGGAAATACTAGCGGGAGCTAACAATGAGCAGTTCTTC,CASSLEILAGANNEQFF
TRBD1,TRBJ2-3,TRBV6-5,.,TGTGCCAGCAGTAAACAGGGGGGTACGCAGTATTTT,CASSKQGGTQYF